This entry features one TCR beta chain sequence. The sample originates from a study of blood T cell repertoires in COVID-19. The trim removed 4 bases at V and 1 base at J, leaving 9 bases unmatched. CDR1 is MGHRA and CDR2 is YSYEKL in the germline V gene. The CDR3 totals 16 residues. Data came from immunoSEQ multiplex PCR; TCRdb stores just in-frame clones and leaves some out. The sample comprises about 200,000 clones, around four fifths of which are singletons, and less than 6% rests with the top ten. Input material: peripheral blood. The clonotype comes from a woman aged 70-85 years with COVID-19, enrolled during active disease. The chain is built from TRBV4-1 and TRBJ2-7, with 8 nucleotides matching TRBD2. CDR3 sequence: CASSLWDTSGSYEQYF. The CDR3 DNA is TGCGCCAGCAGCCTCTGGGATACTAGCGGTTCCTACGAGCAGTACTTC.